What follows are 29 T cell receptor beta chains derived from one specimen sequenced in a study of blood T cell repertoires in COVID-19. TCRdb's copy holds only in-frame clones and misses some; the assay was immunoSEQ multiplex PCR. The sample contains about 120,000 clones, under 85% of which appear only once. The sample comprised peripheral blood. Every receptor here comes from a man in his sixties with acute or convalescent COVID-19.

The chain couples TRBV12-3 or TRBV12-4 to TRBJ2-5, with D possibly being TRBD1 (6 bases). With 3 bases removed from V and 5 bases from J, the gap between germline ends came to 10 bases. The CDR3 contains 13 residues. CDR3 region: CASSFWTAETQYF. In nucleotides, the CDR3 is TGTGCCAGCAGTTTTTGGACAGCCGAGACCCAGTACTTC.

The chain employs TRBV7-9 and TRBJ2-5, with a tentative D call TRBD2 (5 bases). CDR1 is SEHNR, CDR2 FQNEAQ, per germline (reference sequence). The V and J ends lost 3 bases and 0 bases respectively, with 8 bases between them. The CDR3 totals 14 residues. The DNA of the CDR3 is TGTGCCAGCAGCTTCCGGCGGGACCAAGAGACCCAGTACTTC. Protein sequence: CASSFRRDQETQYF.

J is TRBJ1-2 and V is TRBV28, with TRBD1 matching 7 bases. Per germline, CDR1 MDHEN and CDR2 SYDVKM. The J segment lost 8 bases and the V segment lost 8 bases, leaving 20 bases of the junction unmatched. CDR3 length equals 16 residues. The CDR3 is CASGYSRLGVGGGYTF. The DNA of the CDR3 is TGTGCCAGCGGATACAGTAGGCTGGGAGTAGGGGGCGGCTACACCTTC.

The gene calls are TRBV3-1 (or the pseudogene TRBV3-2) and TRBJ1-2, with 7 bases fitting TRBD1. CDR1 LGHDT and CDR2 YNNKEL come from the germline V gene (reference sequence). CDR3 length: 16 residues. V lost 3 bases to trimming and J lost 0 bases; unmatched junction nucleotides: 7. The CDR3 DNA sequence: TGTGCCAGCAGCCAGACAAAGGGACAGTCTAACTATGGCTACACCTTC. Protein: CASSQTKGQSNYGYTF.

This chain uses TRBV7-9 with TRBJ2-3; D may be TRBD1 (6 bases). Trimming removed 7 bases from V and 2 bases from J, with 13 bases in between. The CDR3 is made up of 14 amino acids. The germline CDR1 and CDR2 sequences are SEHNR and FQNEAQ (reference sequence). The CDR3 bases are TGTGCCAGCACCGACCGGGACAACACAGATACGCAGTATTTT. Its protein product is CASTDRDNTDTQYF.

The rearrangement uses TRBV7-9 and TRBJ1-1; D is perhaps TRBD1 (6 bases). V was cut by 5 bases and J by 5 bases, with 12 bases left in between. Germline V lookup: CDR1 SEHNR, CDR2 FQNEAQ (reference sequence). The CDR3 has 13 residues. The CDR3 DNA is TGTGCCAGCAGCCGGACAGTTTCTACTGAAGCTTTCTTT. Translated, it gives CASSRTVSTEAFF. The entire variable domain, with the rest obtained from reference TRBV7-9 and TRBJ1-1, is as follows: DTGVSQNPRHKITKRGQNVTFRCDPISEHNRLYWYRQTLGQGPEFLTYFQNEAQLEKSRLLSDRFSAERPKGSFSTLEIQRTEQGDSAMYLCASSRTVSTEAFFGQGTRLTVV.

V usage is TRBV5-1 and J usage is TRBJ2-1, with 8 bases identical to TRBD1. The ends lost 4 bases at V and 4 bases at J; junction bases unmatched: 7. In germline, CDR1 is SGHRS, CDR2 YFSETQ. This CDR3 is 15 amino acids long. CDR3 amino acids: CASSEQGGGYNEQFF. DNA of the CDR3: TGCGCCAGCAGCGAACAGGGGGGCGGGTACAATGAGCAGTTCTTC.

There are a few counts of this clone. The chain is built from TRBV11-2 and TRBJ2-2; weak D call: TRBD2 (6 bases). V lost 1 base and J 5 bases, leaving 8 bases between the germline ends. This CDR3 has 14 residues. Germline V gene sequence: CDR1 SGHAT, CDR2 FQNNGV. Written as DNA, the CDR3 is TGTGCCAGCAGCTTAGCTCGGGGGACCGGGGAGCTGTTTTTT. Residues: CASSLARGTGELFF.

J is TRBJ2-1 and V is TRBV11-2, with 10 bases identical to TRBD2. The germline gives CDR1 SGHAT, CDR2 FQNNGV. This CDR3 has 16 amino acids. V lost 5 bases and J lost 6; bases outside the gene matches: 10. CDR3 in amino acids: CASSGRASGRANEQFF. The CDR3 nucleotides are TGTGCCAGCAGCGGAAGGGCGAGCGGGAGGGCCAATGAGCAGTTCTTC.

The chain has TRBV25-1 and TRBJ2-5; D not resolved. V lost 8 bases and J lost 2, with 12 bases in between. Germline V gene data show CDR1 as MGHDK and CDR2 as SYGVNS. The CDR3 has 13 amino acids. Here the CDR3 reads CASSHPGQETQYF. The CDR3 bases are TGTGCCAGCTCCCACCCGGGTCAAGAGACCCAGTACTTC.

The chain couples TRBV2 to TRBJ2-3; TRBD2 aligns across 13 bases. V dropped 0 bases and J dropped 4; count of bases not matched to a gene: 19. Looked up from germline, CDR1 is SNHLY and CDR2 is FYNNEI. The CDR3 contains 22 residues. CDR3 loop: CASSEASGTSGKVSENPDTQYF. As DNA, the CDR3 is TGTGCCAGCAGTGAAGCAAGCGGGACTAGCGGGAAAGTGTCTGAGAATCCAGATACGCAGTATTTT.

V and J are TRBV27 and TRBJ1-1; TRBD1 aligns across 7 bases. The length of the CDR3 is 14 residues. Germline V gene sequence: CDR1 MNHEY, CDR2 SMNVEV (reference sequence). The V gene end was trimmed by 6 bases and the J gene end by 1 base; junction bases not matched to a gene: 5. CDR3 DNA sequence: TGTGCCAGCAGGACGACAGGGCAGAACACTGAAGCTTTCTTT. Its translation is CASRTTGQNTEAFF.

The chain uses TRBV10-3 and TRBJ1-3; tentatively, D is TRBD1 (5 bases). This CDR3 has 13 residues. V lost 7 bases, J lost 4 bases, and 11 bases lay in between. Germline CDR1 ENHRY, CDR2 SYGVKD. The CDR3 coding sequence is TGTGCCATCACAAGGGGCGAAGGAAACACCATATATTTT. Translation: CAITRGEGNTIYF.

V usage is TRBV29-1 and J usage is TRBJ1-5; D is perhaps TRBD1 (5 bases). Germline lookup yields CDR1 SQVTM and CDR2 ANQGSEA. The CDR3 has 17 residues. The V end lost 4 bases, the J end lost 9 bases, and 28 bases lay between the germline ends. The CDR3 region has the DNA TGCAGCGTTGCTGGCCCCACTGACAGCCCCTACGAGAGGCCCCAGCATTTT. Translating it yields CSVAGPTDSPYERPQHF.

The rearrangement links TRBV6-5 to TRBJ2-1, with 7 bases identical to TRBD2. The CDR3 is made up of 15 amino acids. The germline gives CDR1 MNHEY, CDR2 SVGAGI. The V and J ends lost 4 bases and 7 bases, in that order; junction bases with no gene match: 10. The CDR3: CASSFREQRGNEQFF. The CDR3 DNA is TGTGCCAGCAGTTTTCGCGAACAGCGGGGAAATGAGCAGTTCTTC.

The CDR3 loop is CASSPRTRDNEQFF. CDR3 DNA sequence: TGTGCCAGCAGTCCCCGGACTAGAGACAATGAGCAGTTCTTC. The V and J genes are TRBV27 and TRBJ2-1, with 7 nucleotides matching TRBD2. Germline assignment: CDR1 MNHEY and CDR2 SMNVEV (reference sequence). V was pared by 5 bases and J by 5 bases, with 6 bases of the junction left unmatched. This CDR3 is built from 14 residues.

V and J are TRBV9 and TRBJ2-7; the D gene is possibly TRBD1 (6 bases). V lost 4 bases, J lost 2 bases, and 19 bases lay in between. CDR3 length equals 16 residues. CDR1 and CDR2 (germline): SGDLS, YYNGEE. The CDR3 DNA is TGTGCCAGCAGCTCCGGAAAGGGACACGATACCTACGAGCAGTACTTC. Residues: CASSSGKGHDTYEQYF.

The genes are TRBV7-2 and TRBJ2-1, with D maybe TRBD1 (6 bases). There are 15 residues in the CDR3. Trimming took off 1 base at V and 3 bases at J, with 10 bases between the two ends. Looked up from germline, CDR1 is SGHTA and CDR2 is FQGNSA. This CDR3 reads CASSLDRVGYNEQFF. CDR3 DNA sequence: TGTGCCAGCAGCTTAGACAGGGTAGGCTACAATGAGCAGTTCTTC.

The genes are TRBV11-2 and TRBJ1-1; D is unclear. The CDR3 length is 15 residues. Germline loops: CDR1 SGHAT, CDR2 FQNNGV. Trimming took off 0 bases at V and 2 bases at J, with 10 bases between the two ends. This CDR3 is CASSLDAATNTEAFF. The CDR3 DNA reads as TGTGCCAGCAGCTTAGATGCCGCGACTAACACTGAAGCTTTCTTT.

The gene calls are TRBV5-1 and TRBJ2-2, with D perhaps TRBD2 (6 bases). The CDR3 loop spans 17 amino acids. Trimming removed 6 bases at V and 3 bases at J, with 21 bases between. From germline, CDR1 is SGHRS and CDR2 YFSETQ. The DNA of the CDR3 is TGCGCCAGCACCCTGTACCGTGGGGAGGATTACACCGGGGAGCTGTTTTTT. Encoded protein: CASTLYRGEDYTGELFF.

For the CDR3, the DNA is TGTGCCAGCAGTTCACCCCCAGGTAACACCGGGGAGCTGTTTTTT. Translation gives CASSSPPGNTGELFF. The chain has TRBV28 and TRBJ2-2; unclear D gene. The length of the CDR3 is 15 residues. CDR1 is MDHEN and CDR2 is SYDVKM in the germline V gene. V dropped 4 bases and J dropped 2 bases, with 11 bases sitting between them.

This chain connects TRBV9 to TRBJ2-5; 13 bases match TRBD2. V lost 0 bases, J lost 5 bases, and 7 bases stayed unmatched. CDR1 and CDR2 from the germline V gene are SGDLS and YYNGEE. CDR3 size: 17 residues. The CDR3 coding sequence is TGTGCCAGCAGCGTAGCCGGACTAGCGGGAGCCGGCGAGACCCAGTACTTC. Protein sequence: CASSVAGLAGAGETQYF.

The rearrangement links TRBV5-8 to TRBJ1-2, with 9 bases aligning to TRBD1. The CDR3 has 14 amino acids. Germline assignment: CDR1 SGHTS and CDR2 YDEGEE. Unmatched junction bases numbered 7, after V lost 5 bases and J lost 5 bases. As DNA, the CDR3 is TGTGCCAGCAGTCGAGACAGGGGGGTTTATGGCTACACCTTC. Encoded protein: CASSRDRGVYGYTF.

The CDR3 nucleotides are TGTGCCAGCAGGCAAGGGGAAAACAGGGGCGAGACCCAGTACTTC. This sequence encodes CASRQGENRGETQYF. The genes are TRBV5-4 and TRBJ2-5, with 7 bases lining up with TRBD1. CDR1 and CDR2 from the germline V gene are SGHNT and YYREEE (reference sequence). Trimming at V came to 5 bases and at J to 5 bases, leaving 12 bases not matched to a gene. The CDR3 runs 15 residues.

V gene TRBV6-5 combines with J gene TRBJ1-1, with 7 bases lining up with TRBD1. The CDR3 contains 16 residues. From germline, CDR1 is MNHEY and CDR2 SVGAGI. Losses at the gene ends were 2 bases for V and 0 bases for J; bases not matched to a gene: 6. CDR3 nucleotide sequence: TGTGCCAGCAGTTACAGAATGGGACAGCTGAACACTGAAGCTTTCTTT. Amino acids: CASSYRMGQLNTEAFF.

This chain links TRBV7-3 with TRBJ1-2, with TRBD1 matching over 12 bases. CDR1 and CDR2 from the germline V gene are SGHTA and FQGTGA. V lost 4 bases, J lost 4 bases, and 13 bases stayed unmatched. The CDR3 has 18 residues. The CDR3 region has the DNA TGTGCCAGCAGCTACCTCCGGGACAGGGGGCGTTGGGGCTATGGCTACACCTTC. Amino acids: CASSYLRDRGRWGYGYTF.

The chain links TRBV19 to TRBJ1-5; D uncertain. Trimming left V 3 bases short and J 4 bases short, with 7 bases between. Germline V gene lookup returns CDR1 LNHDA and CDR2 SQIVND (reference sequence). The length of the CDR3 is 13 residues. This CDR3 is CASSMVVNQPQHF. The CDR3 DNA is TGTGCCAGTAGTATGGTAGTTAATCAGCCCCAGCATTTT. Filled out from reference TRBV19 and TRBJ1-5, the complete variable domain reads DGGITQSPKYLFRKEGQNVTLSCEQNLNHDAMYWYRQDPGQGLRLIYYSQIVNDFQKGDIAEGYSVSREKKESFPLTVTSAQKNPTAFYLCASSMVVNQPQHFGDGTRLSIL.

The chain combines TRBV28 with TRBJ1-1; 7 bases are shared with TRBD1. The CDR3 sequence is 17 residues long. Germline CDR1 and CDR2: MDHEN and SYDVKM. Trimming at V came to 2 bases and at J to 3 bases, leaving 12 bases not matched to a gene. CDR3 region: CASSLGGGGFKYTEAFF. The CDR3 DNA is TGTGCCAGCAGTTTAGGAGGGGGCGGATTCAAGTACACTGAAGCTTTCTTT.

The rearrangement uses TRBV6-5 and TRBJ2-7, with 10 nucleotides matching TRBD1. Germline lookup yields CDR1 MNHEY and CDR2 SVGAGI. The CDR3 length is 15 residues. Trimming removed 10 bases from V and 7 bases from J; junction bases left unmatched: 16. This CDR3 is CATIPFGQGVGEQYF. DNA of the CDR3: TGTGCCACCATCCCCTTCGGACAGGGGGTGGGAGAGCAGTACTTC.